The 23 T cell receptor beta chains reported below all come from one sample, sequenced in a study of cytomegalovirus exposure and HLA in healthy donors (dated by TCRdb to 2016 to 2017). The library came from the immunoSEQ multiplex PCR assay. A mixture of 60 forward primers for TCR Vbeta segments and 13 reverse primers for TCR Jbeta segments was used in the multiplex PCR. TCRdb obtained this table from immuneACCESS and retained in-frame rearrangements with V and J assigned. These tables miss some clones; where compared with another copy, unresolved V genes account for less than half of the shortfall, and the remainder is unexplained. The sample's table covers about 130,000 clones. Clones ranked in the top ten supply roughly 1% of the sample. Sequenced input: PBMCs. These receptors were collected from a man between 18 and 35 years old in good health and CMV-seronegative.

The chain joins TRBV6-4 to TRBJ2-3; 10 nucleotides match TRBD2. Germline V gene sequence: CDR1 MRHNA, CDR2 SNTAGT. The CDR3 spans 15 residues. Trimming cost V 3 bases and J 4 bases; bases outside gene matches: 4. CDR3 residues: CASSEASGSPDTQYF. As DNA, the CDR3 is TGTGCCAGCAGTGAGGCTAGCGGGAGCCCAGATACGCAGTATTTT.

This sequence joins TRBV5-1 and TRBJ2-1, with 10 bases that match TRBD2. The V gene end was trimmed by 0 bases and the J gene end by 8 bases; junction bases not matched to a gene: 5. The CDR3 is made up of 15 amino acids. Germline CDR1 is SGHRS and CDR2 is YFSETQ. This CDR3 is CASSLGLAGGYEQFF. CDR3 DNA sequence: TGCGCCAGCAGCTTGGGACTAGCGGGTGGTTATGAGCAGTTCTTC.

This chain connects TRBV5-1 to TRBJ1-5; D perhaps matches TRBD1 (5 bases). The germline V gene encodes CDR1 SGHRS and CDR2 YFSETQ. This CDR3 spans 15 amino acids. Deletions cut 1 base from V and 3 bases from J, with 11 bases between. CDR3 region: CASSLFGGDNQPQHF. CDR3 DNA sequence: TGCGCCAGCAGCTTGTTCGGGGGAGACAATCAGCCCCAGCATTTT.

V and J are TRBV6-1 and TRBJ1-2, with TRBD1 as a possible D gene (6 bases). Germline CDR1 reads MNHNS; CDR2 reads SASEGT. With 5 bases removed from V and 8 bases from J, the gap between germline ends came to 15 bases. The CDR3 is 13 residues long. The CDR3 bases are TGTGCCAGCAGTTCCGTTCAAGGGACAGGCTACACCTTC. Translating gives CASSSVQGTGYTF.

This chain connects TRBV5-6 to TRBJ1-1; D remains unclear. V was clipped by 3 bases and J by 4 bases, with 13 bases between them. Germline lookup yields CDR1 SGHDT and CDR2 YYEEEE. CDR3 length equals 14 residues. The CDR3 DNA reads as TGTGCCAGCAGCTCCGGACTCCCGGCCACTGAAGCTTTCTTT. This encodes CASSSGLPATEAFF.

The V and J genes are TRBV4-1 and TRBJ2-7, with 10 bases aligning to TRBD2. V was pared by 1 base and J by 4 bases, with 7 bases of the junction left unmatched. CDR3 length: 16 residues. CDR1 and CDR2 (germline): MGHRA, YSYEKL. CDR3 DNA sequence: TGCGCCAGCAGCCAAGCCCAGCGGGGGGGAGTTTACGAGCAGTACTTC. Protein product: CASSQAQRGGVYEQYF.

The gene calls are TRBV9 and TRBJ1-1, with D maybe TRBD1 (5 bases). There are 13 residues in the CDR3. The germline V and J ends were trimmed by 3 bases and 5 bases, with 11 bases remaining between them. CDR1 SGDLS and CDR2 YYNGEE come from the germline V gene. CDR3 region: CASSADGGTEAFF. The CDR3 DNA sequence: TGTGCCAGCAGCGCCGACGGGGGGACTGAAGCTTTCTTT.

This chain links TRBV5-1 with TRBJ2-5; possible D gene TRBD2, 5 bases. The germline V and J ends were trimmed by 4 bases and 3 bases, with 16 bases remaining between them. This CDR3 contains 15 residues. In germline, CDR1 is SGHRS, CDR2 YFSETQ. The CDR3 DNA follows: TGCGCCAGCAGCCCTGGGAGTTCCACGGAAGAGACCCAGTACTTC. It translates to CASSPGSSTEETQYF.

The chain combines TRBV6-1 with TRBJ1-5; TRBD1 agrees at 7 bases. The CDR3 sequence is 14 residues long. Germline CDR1 reads MNHNS; CDR2 reads SASEGT. The J segment lost 3 bases and the V segment lost 9 bases, leaving 8 bases of the junction unmatched. This CDR3 reads CASNLDRDNQPQHF. CDR3 coding DNA: TGTGCCAGTAACCTCGACAGGGACAATCAGCCCCAGCATTTT.

V is TRBV19 and J is TRBJ2-5; TRBD1 is a possible D gene (6 bases). TRBJ2-7 explains the end of the DNA better; the J call may be wrong. Germline V lookup: CDR1 LNHDA, CDR2 SQIVND (reference sequence). The CDR3 is 11 residues long. The CDR3: CASSSGDEQYF. The CDR3 bases are TGTGCCAGTAGTTCAGGGGACGAGCAGTACTTC.

The chain has TRBV11-2 and TRBJ1-2; D perhaps matches TRBD1 (6 bases). This CDR3 is 13 amino acids long. Germline loops: CDR1 SGHAT, CDR2 FQNNGV. The V and J ends lost 5 bases and 3 bases respectively, with 10 bases between them. The CDR3 loop reads CASSPRTDYGYTF. As DNA, the CDR3 is TGTGCCAGCAGCCCACGGACAGACTATGGCTACACCTTC.

The chain carries TRBV30 and TRBJ1-5; 7 bases line up with TRBD1. V was clipped by 3 bases and J by 3 bases; unmatched bases: 8. CDR1 and CDR2 (germline): GTSNPN, SVGIG (reference sequence). This CDR3 contains 15 residues. Here the CDR3 DNA reads TGTGCCTGGAGCCACCGGGACAGAATCAATCAGCCCCAGCATTTT. It encodes CAWSHRDRINQPQHF.

The rearrangement links TRBV11-2 to TRBJ2-4, with D unclear. Germline loops: CDR1 SGHAT, CDR2 FQNNGV. The CDR3 runs 14 residues. Trimming removed 0 bases from V and 10 bases from J, with 13 bases in between. The CDR3 DNA reads TGTGCCAGCAGCTTAGATACCGGCTGGCGGATTCAGTACTTC. Translation: CASSLDTGWRIQYF.

The chain employs TRBV5-1 and TRBJ1-3; the match to TRBD1 covers 7 bases. V was clipped by 4 bases and J by 1 base; unmatched bases: 20. Germline-derived CDR1 and CDR2 are SGHRS and YFSETQ. The CDR3 consists of 20 residues. The CDR3 region has the DNA TGCGCCAGCAGCCCCCGACAGGGAGAGAACTGGAGCAGATCTGGAAACACCATATATTTT. This sequence encodes CASSPRQGENWSRSGNTIYF. Variable domain in full (rest from reference TRBV5-1 and TRBJ1-3): KAGVTQTPRYLIKTRGQQVTLSCSPISGHRSVSWYQQTPGQGLQFLFEYFSETQRNKGNFPGRFSGRQFSNSRSEMNVSTLELGDSALYLCASSPRQGENWSRSGNTIYFGEGSWLTVV.

V and J are TRBV11-3 and TRBJ1-5; D call uncertain. Germline V CDR1 and CDR2: SGHNT, YENEEA. The CDR3 totals 16 residues. Trimming stripped 0 bases from V and 4 bases from J, with 13 bases between. The CDR3 DNA sequence: TGTGCCAGCAGCTTAGACCGGGTCGACGGGAATCAGCCCCAGCATTTT. This encodes CASSLDRVDGNQPQHF.

This chain connects TRBV19 to TRBJ2-4; TRBD2 aligns across 9 bases. Germline assignment: CDR1 LNHDA and CDR2 SQIVND (reference sequence). V was clipped by 6 bases and J by 4 bases; unmatched bases: 7. There are 15 residues in the CDR3. The CDR3 coding sequence is TGTGCCAGTAGCCGAACGGGACTAGCTAAAAACATTCAGTACTTC. Its protein product is CASSRTGLAKNIQYF.

The rearrangement uses TRBV2 and TRBJ1-2; 10 bases are shared with TRBD1. Germline trimming cut 5 bases from V and 12 bases from J; bases unmatched to any gene: 9. Germline V gives CDR1 SNHLY, CDR2 FYNNEI. This CDR3 is built from 13 residues. CDR3 residues: CASSPTGGRGNTF. The CDR3 coding sequence is TGTGCCAGCAGTCCGACAGGGGGCAGGGGAAACACCTTC.

The V gene is TRBV5-4, the J gene TRBJ1-1, with a possible D match to TRBD1 (5 bases). The V gene's germline CDR1 is SGHNT and CDR2 YYREEE (reference sequence). V lost 5 bases and J 0 bases, leaving 11 bases between the germline ends. The CDR3 length is 14 residues. The CDR3 spells CASRQSRVNTEAFF. The CDR3 DNA reads TGTGCCAGCAGGCAGAGCAGGGTGAACACTGAAGCTTTCTTT. The full variable domain, its missing parts supplied by reference TRBV5-4 and TRBJ1-1, is ETGVTQSPTHLIKTRGQQVTLRCSSQSGHNTVSWYQQALGQGPQFIFQYYREEENGRGNFPPRFSGLQFPNYSSELNVNALELDDSALYLCASRQSRVNTEAFFGQGTRLTVV.

This chain links TRBV6-1 with TRBJ2-3, with D hard to call. Germline V lookup: CDR1 MNHNS, CDR2 SASEGT. Trimming shortened V by 2 bases and J by 2 bases, and 8 bases separated the two germline ends. The CDR3 spans 14 residues. The CDR3 sequence: CASSERQITDTQYF. For the CDR3, the DNA is TGTGCCAGCAGTGAACGCCAGATCACAGATACGCAGTATTTT.

The chain employs TRBV30 and TRBJ2-2, with a tentative D call TRBD1 (6 bases). The CDR3 is 13 amino acids. V shed 6 bases and J shed 0 bases, with 8 bases lying between them. The germline CDR1 and CDR2 sequences are GTSNPN and SVGIG (reference sequence). The CDR3 bases are TGTGCCTGCGGGACAACGAACACCGGGGAGCTGTTTTTT. It yields the protein CACGTTNTGELFF.

Here the CDR3 reads CASGIRQGNTGELFF. CDR3 in DNA: TGTGCTAGTGGTATCCGACAGGGGAACACCGGGGAGCTGTTTTTT. This chain connects TRBV12-5 to TRBJ2-2; 7 bases map to TRBD1. V dropped 5 bases and J dropped 1; count of bases not matched to a gene: 4. The CDR3 spans 15 residues. CDR1 is LGHNT and CDR2 is FRNRAP in the germline V gene.

This chain connects TRBV19 to TRBJ2-6, with D possibly being TRBD1 (6 bases). The CDR3 is 14 amino acids. Trimming took off 7 bases at V and 3 bases at J, with 10 bases between the two ends. CDR1 and CDR2 from the germline V gene are LNHDA and SQIVND (reference sequence). The CDR3 reads CASNFRGGANVLTF. The CDR3 nucleotides read TGTGCCAGTAATTTCAGGGGTGGGGCCAACGTCCTGACTTTC.

This chain uses TRBV5-6 with TRBJ2-1; D not resolved. Germline CDR1 SGHDT, CDR2 YYEEEE. V was clipped by 0 bases and J by 7 bases, with 5 bases between them. CDR3 length: 12 residues. The CDR3 sequence is CASSLGRNEQFF. CDR3 DNA: TGTGCCAGCAGCTTGGGCCGGAATGAGCAGTTCTTC.